These T cell receptor beta chains were read from a single sample in a study of CD8 T cells in Susac syndrome. TCRdb re-analysed the immunoSEQ multiplex PCR reads in MiXCR, keeping a single row per CDR3 protein. There are roughly 180,000 distinct CDR3 sequences in the sample; about 95% occur only once, and 0.085% to 0.1% lies in the top ten. The sequenced sample was CD4+ T cells from PBMCs. All receptors derive from a human donor with Susac syndrome. Both conserved end residues are part of each CDR3. A D gene is named only where the DNA matches it firmly. Clone size is given for some rows only: seen once, a few or many times, or a class if the clone is expanded.

NA | TRBJ1-5 | TRBV19 | TRBD1 | TGTGCCACAAACAGGGGGGAAGGCAATCAGCCCCAGCATTTT | CATNRGEGNQPQHF
NA | TRBJ2-2 | TRBV7-9 | NA | TGTGCCAGCAGAATGGGGCCAGGGAGGCACACCGGGGAGCTGTTTTTT | CASRMGPGRHTGELFF
NA | TRBJ2-1 | TRBV2 | NA | TGTGCCAGCAGCTTAGACCTGGGGCGCTACAATGAGCAGTTCTTC | CASSLDLGRYNEQFF
NA | TRBJ1-6 | TRBV5-1 | NA | TGCGCCAGCAGCTTGGCAGGGAAGGAGCGGTCACCCCTCCACTTT | CASSLAGKERSPLHF
NA | TRBJ2-2 | TRBV2 | NA | TGTGCCAGATGGGCCCCCTTCTTATCCGGGGAGCTGTTTTTT | CARWAPFLSGELFF
NA | TRBJ1-5 | TRBV28 | NA | TGTGCCAGCAGTTCCCCAGGGTTTAGCAATCAGCCCCAGCATTTT | CASSSPGFSNQPQHF
NA | TRBJ2-1 | TRBV27 | NA | TGTGCCAGCACCCCGGGGGGCGGGGGTGAGCAGTTCTTC | CASTPGGGGEQFF
NA | TRBJ2-3 | TRBV7-8 | NA | TGTGCCAGCCGAGGTGCAGATACGCAGTATTTT | CASRGADTQYF
NA | TRBJ2-3 | TRBV24-1 | NA | TGTGCCACCAGTGACCCTGACGGCACAGATACGCAGTATTTT | CATSDPDGTDTQYF
once | TRBJ2-7 | TRBV10-3 | TRBD2 | TGTGCCATCAAGACTAGCGGGGACTCCTACGAGCAGTACTTC | CAIKTSGDSYEQYF
NA | TRBJ1-5 | TRBV27 | NA | TGTGCCAGCAGTAGGACTAATCAGCCCCAGCATTTT | CASSRTNQPQHF
NA | TRBJ2-1 | TRBV7-2 | TRBD2 | TGTGCCAGCTCACCGAGACTAGCGATCGGCGGTGAGCAGTTCTTC | CASSPRLAIGGEQFF
NA | TRBJ1-5 | TRBV12-3/TRBV12-4 | NA | TGTGCCAGCAGCCCCAGAGGTCTGGACTTAGGGGAGGAACGTCAGCCCCAGCATTTT | CASSPRGLDLGEERQPQHF
NA | TRBJ1-2 | TRBV29-1 | TRBD1 | TGCAGCGTTGAAGAACAGGGGAGCTATGGCTACACCTTC | CSVEEQGSYGYTF
NA | TRBJ2-2 | TRBV10-3 | TRBD2 | TGTGCCATCAGCCAGGGACTAGCGGGAGGACGTGGCACCGGGGAGCTGTTTTTT | CAISQGLAGGRGTGELFF
NA | TRBJ1-6 | TRBV19 | TRBD1 | TGTGCCAGTTCCCCTGACAGGGGTAGTTCACCCCTCCACTTT | CASSPDRGSSPLHF
NA | TRBJ2-5 | TRBV7-2 | NA | TGTGCCAGCAGCTTAGAGGCGGAGACCCAGTACTTC | CASSLEAETQYF
NA | TRBJ2-1 | TRBV14 | NA | TGTGCCAGCAGCCCATTACCTCAGGCCCTTGGGTCCTACAATGAGCAGTTCTTC | CASSPLPQALGSYNEQFF
NA | TRBJ1-1 | TRBV28 | NA | TGTGCCAGCGGAGGGAATCTGAACACTGAAGCTTTCTTT | CASGGNLNTEAFF
NA | TRBJ2-1 | TRBV29-1 | NA | TGCAGCGTTGGAAGGCGTCTTAATGTCGATGAGCAGTTCTTC | CSVGRRLNVDEQFF
NA | TRBJ2-3 | TRBV12-3/TRBV12-4 | NA | TGTGCCAGCAGTTACTCCTTCCAAAGGCGCACAGATACGCAGTATTTT | CASSYSFQRRTDTQYF
NA | TRBJ2-7 | TRBV5-4 | TRBD1 | TGTGCCAGCAGCCTAGACAGGGACCAGACCTACGAGCAGTACTTC | CASSLDRDQTYEQYF
once | TRBJ2-2 | TRBV20-1 | NA | TGCAGTGCTAGAGTTGACACAAGCACCGGGGAGCTGTTTTTT | CSARVDTSTGELFF
NA | TRBJ1-4 | TRBV4-3 | NA | TGCGCCAGCAGCCAAGATGGGCAGAATAATGAAAAACTGTTTTTT | CASSQDGQNNEKLFF
NA | TRBJ2-3 | TRBV20-1 | NA | TGCAGTGCTAGTCCACCGGGCTCCAATACGCAGTATTTT | CSASPPGSNTQYF
NA | TRBJ1-5 | TRBV18 | NA | TGTGCCAGCTCTCCCTCCCCCGCGGGGCAGCCCCAGCATTTT | CASSPSPAGQPQHF
NA | TRBJ1-1 | TRBV7-9 | TRBD1 | TGTGCCAGCAGCTCCTGGACAGGGAAATACACTGAAGCTTTCTTT | CASSSWTGKYTEAFF
NA | TRBJ2-2 | TRBV28 | TRBD2 | TGTGTAGTAGCTAGCGGGAACACCGGGGAGCTGTTTTTT | CVVASGNTGELFF
NA | TRBJ1-2 | TRBV20-1 | TRBD1 | TGCAGTGCTAGAGACGGGACAGGCGGTTGGAACGGCTACACCTTC | CSARDGTGGWNGYTF
once | TRBJ1-1 | TRBV7-9 | NA | TGTGCCAGCAGTGGGCGGCCGGGGGTAAGAAACACTGAAGCTTTCTTT | CASSGRPGVRNTEAFF
NA | TRBJ1-4 | TRBV30 | NA | TGTGCCTGGAGTGCTAATGAAAAACTGTTTTTT | CAWSANEKLFF
once | TRBJ2-5 | TRBV20-1 | NA | TGCAGTGCTACGGTTGGGGGAGACCAAGAGACCCAGTACTTC | CSATVGGDQETQYF
once | TRBJ1-1 | TRBV30 | TRBD1 | TGTGCCTGGAGTGGACAGGGTCTAGAAGCTTTCTTT | CAWSGQGLEAFF
NA | TRBJ2-7 | TRBV21-1 | NA | TGTGCCAGCAGCAAAGCGCTTAACAGCTCCTACGAGCAGTACTTC | CASSKALNSSYEQYF
NA | TRBJ2-1 | TRBV4-3 | NA | TGCGCCAGCAGCCAAGGCTGGATCAATGAGCAGTTCTTC | CASSQGWINEQFF
NA | TRBJ2-7 | TRBV11-2 | TRBD1 | TGTGCCAGCAGCTTAAGGGGACAGACCTACGAGCAGTACTTC | CASSLRGQTYEQYF
NA | TRBJ2-2 | TRBV18 | NA | TGTGCCAGCTCACCCGGACAGCTGGCCACCGGGGAGCTGTTTTTT | CASSPGQLATGELFF
NA | TRBJ2-1 | TRBV29-1 | NA | TGCAGCGTTGAAGGTCATGGTCAGGGAGGTTCCTACAATGAGCAGTTCTTC | CSVEGHGQGGSYNEQFF
once | TRBJ1-3 | TRBV21-1 | NA | TGTGCCAGCTACCGTGACCTTGGAAACACCATATATTTT | CASYRDLGNTIYF
NA | TRBJ2-5 | TRBV20-1 | NA | TGCAGTGCTAGAGATCGGGCAGGGGTAGAGACCCAGTACTTC | CSARDRAGVETQYF
NA | TRBJ2-1 | TRBV30 | NA | TGTGCCTGGAGTATAGGGGGAGGTATGGCCAATGAGCAGTTCTTC | CAWSIGGGMANEQFF
NA | TRBJ1-5 | TRBV6-2/TRBV6-3 | TRBD1 | TGTGCCAGCGTAGGGACAGGGTTGGGGAGCAATCAGCCCCAGCATTTT | CASVGTGLGSNQPQHF
NA | TRBJ1-1 | TRBV7-9 | NA | TGTGCCAGCAGCCGGGGGGAGACGCTTCGGAACACTGAAGCTTTCTTT | CASSRGETLRNTEAFF
NA | TRBJ1-2 | TRBV3-1 | TRBD1 | TGTGCCAGCAGCCAACGGGGACAGCCGAACTATGGCTACACCTTC | CASSQRGQPNYGYTF
NA | TRBJ1-2 | TRBV6-2/TRBV6-3 | NA | TGTGCCAGTACACCGGGGGACTATGGCTACACCTTC | CASTPGDYGYTF
NA | TRBJ2-1 | TRBV6-5 | NA | TGTGCCAGCAGTTACACGGGGGCAAGCTCCTACAATGAGCAGTTCTTC | CASSYTGASSYNEQFF
NA | TRBJ1-5 | TRBV12-3/TRBV12-4 | TRBD1 | TGTGCCAGCAGTACCGGGACAGGGATTTATCAGCCCCAGCATTTT | CASSTGTGIYQPQHF
NA | TRBJ2-7 | TRBV6-5 | NA | TGTGCCAGCAGCCCTGGCGGGGGCTTGTCCTACGAGCAGTACTTC | CASSPGGGLSYEQYF
NA | TRBJ1-2 | TRBV29-1 | NA | TGCAGCACCCCGGATACCGCTAACTATGGCTACACCTTC | CSTPDTANYGYTF
NA | TRBJ2-5 | TRBV19 | NA | TGTGCCAGTAGCCTCGGGCCAACGTCGGAGACCCAGTACTTC | CASSLGPTSETQYF
NA | TRBJ2-7 | TRBV24-1 | NA | TGTGCCACCAGTGACATGTATGGGCAGTACTTC | CATSDMYGQYF
NA | TRBJ2-5 | TRBV6-2/TRBV6-3 | NA | TGTGCCAGCAGCATGCCCGGGGCAGCTCAAGAGACCCAGTACTTC | CASSMPGAAQETQYF
NA | TRBJ1-2 | TRBV14 | NA | TGTGCCAGCAGCCAAGTACGAGCAGCTCGCTATGGCTACACCTTC | CASSQVRAARYGYTF